This T cell receptor (beta chain) was documented in a study of Ad26.COV2.S vaccination and SARS-CoV-2 variants. Across the whole study: Recipients of Ad26.COV2.S got it intramuscularly, once or twice 56 days apart.

Stated treatment: about 20 received Ad26.COV2.S at low or high dose, single or two shots; about 5 received placebo; per-sample allocation not given. Samples came from day 63 after the first vaccine or placebo injection. The CDR3 covers 17 residues. V gave up 0 bases and J gave up 0 bases, with 15 bases separating them. The V gene's germline CDR1 is SGHTS and CDR2 YDEGEE. The table came from immunoSEQ multiplex PCR; TCRdb's copy has only in-frame clones and leaves some out. Here the sample spans about 680,000 clones, roughly 90% being singletons. The chain employs TRBV5-8 and TRBJ1-1; D might be TRBD1 (6 bases). The sequence was collected from a person aged 18 to 59 who received the Ad26.COV2.S COVID-19 vaccine or a placebo. Sequenced material: peripheral blood, taken in a trial of Ad26.COV2.S vaccine versus placebo. The CDR3 region is CASSLVGRGLMNTEAFF. The CDR3 nucleotides read TGTGCCAGCAGCTTGGTTGGCAGGGGCTTAATGAACACTGAAGCTTTCTTT.